This T cell receptor (beta chain) was identified during a study of cytotoxic CD8 clonotypes in ibrutinib-treated CLL. Overall study results and limits: Age-matched healthy donor levels were exceeded by baseline clonality, which tracked circulating CD8+ T-cell counts. Public clonotypes were uncommon and contracted or stayed stable on treatment.

A note on this clone: The antigen remains undetermined. Other DNA sequences in this sample translate to the same CDR3.

Trimming took off 4 bases at V and 2 bases at J, with 9 bases between the two ends. There are 13 residues in the CDR3. Germline CDR1 SGHNT, CDR2 YYREEE (reference sequence). Depths of 1 in 200,000 to 1 in 1 million T cells were the sequencing target. Assay used: immunoSEQ multiplex PCR; TCRdb lists only in-frame clones, some missing. There are a few hundred thousand clones in the sample; 60% to 80% occur only once, and around 6.6% lies in the top ten. The TCR sequence derives from a human donor with chronic lymphocytic leukemia. This chain uses TRBV5-4 with TRBJ1-2, with TRBD1 as a possible D gene (6 bases). This specimen consisted of PBMCs, obtained after 36 months of ibrutinib treatment. The DNA of the CDR3 is TGTGCCAGCAGCCTCGGACAGAACTATGGCTACACCTTC. Amino acids: CASSLGQNYGYTF.